The T cell receptor beta chain under discussion was sequenced for a study of T cell changes during pregnancy in multiple sclerosis. Method: immunoSEQ multiplex PCR; TCRdb's copy keeps in-frame clones and lacks some. The data hold approximately 28,000 clones, with 70% to 90% observed a single time. This receptor was taken from a female donor with multiple sclerosis, enrolled in a pregnancy study. The material sequenced was CD8+ T cells from peripheral blood mononuclear cells, taken in the second trimester of pregnancy.

CDR3 protein: CASSQAGGVSGANVLTF. DNA for the CDR3: TGTGCCAGCAGCCAAGCGGGAGGAGTCTCTGGGGCCAACGTCCTGACTTTC. The rearrangement uses TRBV14 and TRBJ2-6; 7 bases fit TRBD2. The CDR3 consists of 17 residues. V gave up 1 base and J gave up 0 bases; unmatched junction bases: 3. From germline, CDR1 is SGHDN and CDR2 FVKESK.